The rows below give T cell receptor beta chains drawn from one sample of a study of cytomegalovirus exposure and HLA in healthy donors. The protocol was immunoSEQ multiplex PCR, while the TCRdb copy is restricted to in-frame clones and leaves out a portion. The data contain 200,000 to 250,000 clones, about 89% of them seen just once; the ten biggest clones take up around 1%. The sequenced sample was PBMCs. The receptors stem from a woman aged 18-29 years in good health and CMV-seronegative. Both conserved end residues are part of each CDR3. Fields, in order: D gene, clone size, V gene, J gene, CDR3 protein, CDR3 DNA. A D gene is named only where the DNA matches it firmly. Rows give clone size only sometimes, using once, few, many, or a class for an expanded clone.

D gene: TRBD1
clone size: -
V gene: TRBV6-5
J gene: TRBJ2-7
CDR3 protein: CASRRGQGSSYEQYF
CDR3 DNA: TGTGCCAGCAGGCGGGGACAGGGGAGCTCCTACGAGCAGTACTTC

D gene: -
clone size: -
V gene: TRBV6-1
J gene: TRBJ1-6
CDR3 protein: CASRVRQDLNSPLHF
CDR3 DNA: TGTGCCAGTAGGGTAAGACAGGACCTAAATTCACCCCTCCACTTT

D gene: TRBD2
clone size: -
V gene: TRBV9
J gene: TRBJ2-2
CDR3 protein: CASSPAYQRGGPGELFF
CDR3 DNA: TGTGCCAGCAGCCCGGCGTACCAGCGGGGGGGCCCCGGGGAGCTGTTTTTT

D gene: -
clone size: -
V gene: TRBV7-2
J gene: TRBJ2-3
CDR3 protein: CASSSGRAGWTDTQYF
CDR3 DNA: TGTGCCAGCAGCTCCGGCCGCGCGGGCTGGACAGATACGCAGTATTTT

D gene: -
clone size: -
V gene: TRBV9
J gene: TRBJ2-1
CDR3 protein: CASSAFSGTYNEQFF
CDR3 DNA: TGTGCCAGCAGCGCCTTTTCAGGGACTTACAATGAGCAGTTCTTC

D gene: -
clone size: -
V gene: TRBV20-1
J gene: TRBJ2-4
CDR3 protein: CSAGTQGTQYF
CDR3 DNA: TGCAGTGCTGGAACCCAGGGGACTCAGTACTTC

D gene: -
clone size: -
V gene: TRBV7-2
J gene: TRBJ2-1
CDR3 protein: CASSLSSVIDEQFF
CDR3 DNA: TGTGCCAGCAGCTTAAGTAGCGTGATCGATGAGCAGTTCTTC

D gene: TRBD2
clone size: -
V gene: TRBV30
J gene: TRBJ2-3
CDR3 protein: CAWNLVAGGPIDTQYF
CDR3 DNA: TGTGCCTGGAACCTGGTGGCGGGAGGGCCAATAGATACGCAGTATTTT

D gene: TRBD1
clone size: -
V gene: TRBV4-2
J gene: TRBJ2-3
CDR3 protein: CASSQLSPFSPRDRGRDTQYF
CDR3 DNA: TGTGCCAGCAGCCAACTCAGCCCCTTTTCTCCCCGGGACAGGGGGCGGGATACGCAGTATTTT

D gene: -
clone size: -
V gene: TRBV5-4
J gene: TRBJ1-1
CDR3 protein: CASSLDSGTEAFF
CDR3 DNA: TGTGCCAGCAGCTTGGATTCGGGCACTGAAGCTTTCTTT

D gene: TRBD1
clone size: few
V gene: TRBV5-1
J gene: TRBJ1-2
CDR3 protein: CASSLWDRPDYGYTF
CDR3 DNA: TGCGCCAGCAGCTTGTGGGACAGGCCGGACTATGGCTACACCTTC

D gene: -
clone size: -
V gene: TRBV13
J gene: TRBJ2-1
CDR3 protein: CASSTHRADEQFF
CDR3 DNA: TGTGCCAGCAGCACTCACAGGGCGGATGAGCAGTTCTTC